The 32 T cell receptor beta chains reported below all come from one sample, sequenced in a study of T cells in Graves' hyperthyroidism and ophthalmopathy. Researchers took RNA transcripts and amplified the TCR beta CDR3 regions from them. The HTBI primer set served for first-round RT-PCR of the TCR CDR3. MiXCR, applied by TCRdb to the multiplex PCR reads, yields one record per CDR3 protein. Of about 700,000 distinct CDR3 sequences listed, just under 45% are singletons. Sample: peripheral blood or thyroid tissue (not recorded which). The receptors were sampled from an adult man with Graves' disease, either hyperthyroidism or ophthalmopathy (not recorded which).

There are many counts of this clonotype. V gene TRBV29-1 combines with J gene TRBJ1-2; TRBD1 is a possible D gene (6 bases). Germline V CDR1 and CDR2: SQVTM, ANQGSEA. V was pared by 3 bases and J by 7 bases, with 12 bases between. This CDR3 is 12 amino acids long. The CDR3 is CSVDLGGGGYTF. Written as DNA, the CDR3 is TGCAGCGTTGACTTGGGGGGCGGTGGCTACACCTTC.

The gene calls are TRBV24-1 and TRBJ1-6; a possible D gene is TRBD1 (6 bases). The CDR3 contains 14 residues. Per germline, CDR1 KGHDR and CDR2 SFDVKD. V lost 7 bases and J 8 bases, leaving 14 bases between the germline ends. The CDR3 sequence is CATSSGTFDSPLHF. The CDR3 DNA follows: TGTGCCACCAGCTCTGGGACATTTGATTCACCCCTCCACTTT.

V is TRBV7-2 and J is TRBJ2-7; the D is unclear. The end of the DNA is better explained by TRBJ2-1, so the J call may be wrong. Germline V gives CDR1 SGHTA, CDR2 FQGNSA. The CDR3 loop spans 15 amino acids. The CDR3 nucleotides are TGTGCCAGCAGCCGACGGACGGTCTCCTACAATGAGCAGTTCTTC. Translation gives CASSRRTVSYNEQFF.

Worth noting for this clonotype: Being one base from a much bigger clone, this may be a read error. The chain recombines TRBV10-1 with TRBJ2-5; possible D gene TRBD1, 5 bases. CDR3 length: 15 residues. The ends were cut back, 0 bases at V and 7 bases at J, with 15 bases in the middle. Germline loops: CDR1 WNHNN, CDR2 SYGVQD (reference sequence). DNA for the CDR3: TGCGCCAGCAGTGAGTCCATAGGGGCCAAAGGGACCCAGTACTTC. This translates into CASSESIGAKGTQYF.

This clonotype has at least ten counts. This chain uses TRBV7-3 with TRBJ1-6; possibly TRBD1 for D (6 bases). Germline lookup yields CDR1 SGHTA and CDR2 FQGTGA. The CDR3 spans 16 residues. V was trimmed by 2 bases and J by 5 bases, leaving 13 bases between them. The CDR3 DNA follows: TGTGCCAGCAGCTTATACGGGGGGCAGAATAATTCACCCCTCCACTTT. Translating gives CASSLYGGQNNSPLHF.

Notes on this clonotype: This clone may be a read error of a much larger clone one base away. The V gene is TRBV25-1, the J gene TRBJ1-2, with 7 bases that match TRBD1. The V and J ends lost 4 bases and 4 bases, in that order; junction bases with no gene match: 3. The CDR3 extends over 13 amino acids. Germline V gives CDR1 MGHDK, CDR2 SYGVNS. The DNA for the CDR3 is TGTGCCAGCAGTGGCCCAGGGGGCTATGGCTACACCTTC. Translated: CASSGPGGYGYTF.

This chain joins TRBV7-9 and TRBJ2-7; D is possibly TRBD1 (6 bases). The CDR3 runs 13 residues. Trimming took 5 bases from V and 2 from J, leaving 10 bases between them. The V gene's germline CDR1 is SEHNR and CDR2 FQNEAQ (reference sequence). The CDR3 DNA reads as TGTGCCAGCAGCGACGGACAGACCTACGAGCAGTACTTC. Amino acid sequence: CASSDGQTYEQYF. Variable domain in full (rest from reference TRBV7-9 and TRBJ2-7): DTGVSQNPRHKITKRGQNVTFRCDPISEHNRLYWYRQTLGQGPEFLTYFQNEAQLEKSRLLSDRFSAERPKGSFSTLEIQRTEQGDSAMYLCASSDGQTYEQYFGPGTRLTVT.

The V gene is TRBV29-1, the J gene TRBJ1-3; D is undetermined. The CDR3 loop spans 11 amino acids. Per the germline V gene, CDR1 is SQVTM and CDR2 is ANQGSEA. Between the trimmed V and J ends, which lost 4 bases and 7 bases, there was a span of 8 bases. CDR3 protein: CSVGGWNTIYF. CDR3 nucleotides: TGCAGCGTTGGTGGGTGGAACACCATATATTTT.

V and J are TRBV20-1 and TRBJ2-5, with a possible D match to TRBD2 (5 bases). Germline CDR1 reads DFQATT; CDR2 reads SNEGSKA (reference sequence). CDR3 length: 14 residues. Trimming removed 7 bases from V and 0 bases from J, with 15 bases in between. The CDR3 DNA is TGCAGTGTTGCGAGGGTCGTCAACCAAGAGACCCAGTACTTC. This gives the protein CSVARVVNQETQYF.

The chain employs TRBV15 and TRBJ1-1, with no clear D. CDR3 length: 16 amino acids. CDR1 and CDR2 from the germline V gene are LNHNV and YYDKDF (reference sequence). V was shortened by 3 bases and J by 4 bases, with 18 bases between the two germline ends. The CDR3, as DNA: TGTGCCACCAGCAGTTTATCGGGAGTAGGGCTCACTGAAGCTTTCTTT. Translated, it gives CATSSLSGVGLTEAFF.

This chain connects TRBV6-1 to TRBJ2-5; TRBD2 might be the D (6 bases). CDR1 and CDR2 (germline): MNHNS, SASEGT. The V and J ends lost 8 bases and 5 bases respectively, with 15 bases between them. This CDR3 comprises 13 residues. This CDR3 reads CASGRGLRETQYF. CDR3 in DNA: TGTGCCAGCGGCCGGGGGTTGCGGGAGACCCAGTACTTC.

As concerns this clonotype: One base away lies a much larger clone, so this may be a sequencing read error. The chain joins TRBV10-3 to TRBJ2-7, with TRBD2 matching over 13 bases. CDR3 size: 15 residues. Per the germline V gene, CDR1 is ENHRY and CDR2 is SYGVKD. CDR3 coding DNA: TGTGCCATCAGTGCTGGGACTAGCGGGGCTTGGGAGCAGCACTTC. It translates to CAISAGTSGAWEQHF.

V usage is TRBV29-1 and J usage is TRBJ1-5; D call uncertain. CDR1 is SQVTM, CDR2 ANQGSEA, per germline. This CDR3 is built from 11 residues. V lost 8 bases and J lost 7, with 12 bases in between. In DNA, the CDR3 is TGCAGCTTAACCAACGGGCAGCCCCAGCATTTT. It codes for CSLTNGQPQHF.

The V gene is TRBV6-2 or TRBV6-3, the J gene TRBJ1-4; 12 bases map to TRBD1. V shed 1 base, J shed 7 bases, and the junction held 4 bases outside the gene matches. Germline V gene data show CDR1 as MNHEY and CDR2 as SVGEGT. The CDR3 contains 16 residues. CDR3 in amino acids: CASSYFPGQGAEKLFF. The CDR3 DNA follows: TGTGCCAGCAGTTACTTCCCGGGACAGGGGGCTGAAAAACTGTTTTTT.

In its sample, this clonotype was seen a few times. The V and J genes are TRBV9 and TRBJ1-2, with a possible D match to TRBD1 (6 bases). The V and J ends lost 4 bases and 8 bases respectively, with 12 bases between them. The CDR3 has 12 residues. CDR1 and CDR2 (germline): SGDLS, YYNGEE. CDR3: CASSPQDSGYTF. The CDR3 coding sequence is TGTGCCAGCAGCCCACAGGACAGCGGCTACACCTTC.

This clonotype was picked up many times. This rearrangement joins TRBV2 to TRBJ2-6, with 10 bases that match TRBD2. Germline CDR1 reads SNHLY; CDR2 reads FYNNEI. Trimming removed 2 bases from V and 3 bases from J; junction bases left unmatched: 1. The CDR3 runs to 16 residues. The CDR3 here is CASSELAGVGANVLTF. CDR3 DNA: TGTGCCAGCAGTGAACTAGCGGGAGTTGGGGCCAACGTCCTGACTTTC.

This clonotype was observed many times. This sequence joins TRBV2 and TRBJ1-5; a possible D gene is TRBD1 (5 bases). The ends were cut back, 8 bases at V and 3 bases at J, with 14 bases in the middle. Germline values: CDR1 SNHLY, CDR2 FYNNEI. The CDR3 consists of 14 residues. CDR3 region: CASQEAGFNQPQHF. In DNA form, the CDR3 reads TGTGCCAGCCAGGAAGCAGGGTTCAATCAGCCCCAGCATTTT.

The rearrangement links TRBV7-2 to TRBJ2-7; D remains ambiguous. This CDR3 is 13 amino acids long. V was trimmed by 5 bases and J by 3 bases, leaving 11 bases between them. Germline V gene sequence: CDR1 SGHTA, CDR2 FQGNSA. The CDR3 loop is CASSQNLFYEQYF. CDR3 sequence (DNA): TGTGCCAGCAGCCAAAACTTATTCTACGAGCAGTACTTC.

V and J are TRBV6-1 and TRBJ2-7; D might be TRBD1 (6 bases). V lost 5 bases to trimming and J lost 5 bases, with 13 bases between them. CDR3 length: 13 amino acids. CDR1 MNHNS and CDR2 SASEGT come from the germline V gene. CDR3 sequence (DNA): TGTGCCAGCAGTCAATTACAGGGAGACGAGCAGTACTTC. Translating it yields CASSQLQGDEQYF.

This clonotype was counted a few times. The J gene is TRBJ2-7, the V gene TRBV5-1; D is undetermined. Germline CDR1 reads SGHRS; CDR2 reads YFSETQ. Trimming took 2 bases from V and 0 from J, leaving 12 bases between them. This CDR3 is 15 amino acids long. Written as DNA, the CDR3 is TGCGCCAGCAGCTTTGGGTTTGGCGCCTCCTACGAGCAGTACTTC. Translating it yields CASSFGFGASYEQYF.

The chain uses TRBV29-1 and TRBJ1-1; TRBD1 aligns across 9 bases. This CDR3 is built from 14 residues. Germline CDR1 and CDR2: SQVTM and ANQGSEA. The CDR3 protein is CSARGQGMITEAFF. CDR3 sequence (DNA): TGCAGTGCTAGAGGACAGGGGATGATCACTGAAGCTTTCTTT.

The chain links TRBV7-3 to TRBJ2-5; possibly TRBD1 for D (5 bases). The CDR3 runs 16 residues. V dropped 5 bases and J dropped 4 bases, with 20 bases sitting between them. Looked up from germline, CDR1 is SGHTA and CDR2 is FQGTGA. CDR3 sequence (DNA): TGTGCCAGCAGCACCCGGATTACCAGGGTTGGAGAGACCCAGTACTTC. Translating it yields CASSTRITRVGETQYF.

This rearrangement joins TRBV7-2 to TRBJ2-7; TRBD2 aligns across 9 bases. Trimming removed 5 bases from V and 2 bases from J; junction bases left unmatched: 4. Germline V gives CDR1 SGHTA, CDR2 FQGNSA. This CDR3 region has 14 residues. The CDR3 DNA reads as TGTGCCAGCAGCGTTGCTAGCGGGACCTACGAGCAGTACTTC. This translates into CASSVASGTYEQYF.

The chain combines TRBV7-8 with TRBJ1-6, with 9 nucleotides matching TRBD1. V trimming: 3 bases; J trimming: 8 bases; junction bases outside the gene matches: 11. Germline lookup yields CDR1 SGHVS and CDR2 FQNEAQ. The CDR3 covers 17 residues. Written as DNA, the CDR3 is TGTGCCAGCAGCTTGGTGGACAGGGGACGACGAGATTCACCCCTCCACTTT. This gives the protein CASSLVDRGRRDSPLHF.

As regards this clonotype: No conserved phenylalanine or tryptophan is present at the end of the CDR3, so a read error is the likely explanation. No DNA is shown, since the ends of the CDR3 on it are uncertain; the CDR3 is the one TCRdb lists. The chain joins TRBV7-9 to TRBJ2-5; the table's D call, TRBD1, has no DNA check behind it. The CDR3 contains 9 residues when both ends are counted. CDR1 is SEHNR and CDR2 is FQNEAQ in the germline V gene (reference sequence). This CDR3 reads CASSRQGSG.

The rearrangement uses TRBV24-1 and TRBJ2-7, with D hard to call. Germline V gene lookup returns CDR1 KGHDR and CDR2 SFDVKD. With 10 bases removed from V and 4 bases from J, the gap between germline ends came to 4 bases. This CDR3 is built from 9 residues. The CDR3 loop is CATGYEQYF. CDR3 bases: TGTGCCACAGGGTACGAGCAGTACTTC.

Notes on this clonotype: At one of its ends the junction is not consistent with the germline gene, which may arise from a read error. The chain is built from TRBV24-1 and TRBJ2-5, with TRBD1 as a possible D gene (6 bases). The CDR3 runs to 15 residues. The germline V gene has CDR1 KGHDR and CDR2 SFDVKD. In DNA, the CDR3 is TGTGCCACCAGGGATTGGGGGCAGGGAAGAGAGACCCAGTACTTC. Protein: CATRDWGQGRETQYF.

Details on this clonotype: As the CDR3 is not closed by the conserved phenylalanine or tryptophan, this likely results from a read error. Because the CDR3's place on the DNA is in doubt, the DNA is left out and the CDR3 is given as listed by TCRdb. The gene calls are TRBV29-1 and TRBJ1-4; the DNA was not compared with TRBD1, the D call given in the table. Germline V CDR1 and CDR2: SQVTM, ANQGSEA. The CDR3 sequence runs 8 residues, both termini included. CDR3 in amino acids: CSDGTGIY.

In this sample, this clonotype turned up a few times. The CDR3 here is CASSPWGSGYEQYF. CDR3 DNA sequence: TGTGCCAGCAGCCCGTGGGGTAGCGGCTACGAGCAGTACTTC. The chain carries TRBV7-8 and TRBJ2-7, with D possibly matching TRBD2 (6 bases). There are 14 residues in the CDR3. The V gene lost 5 bases and the J gene lost 3 bases, with 14 bases spanning the gap. Per the germline V gene, CDR1 is SGHVS and CDR2 is FQNEAQ.

The chain links TRBV10-3 to TRBJ2-5; TRBD2 matches 8 bases. J gave up 4 bases and V 5 bases, and 6 bases lay outside the gene matches. Germline CDR1 reads ENHRY; CDR2 reads SYGVKD. CDR3 length: 14 amino acids. The DNA of the CDR3 is TGTGCCATCAGTACGGGCGGGAGGCGAGAGACCCAGTACTTC. Protein: CAISTGGRRETQYF.

This clonotype was observed once. The chain combines TRBV7-9 with TRBJ1-6; D may be TRBD1 (5 bases). Trimming pared 0 bases from V and 7 bases from J, leaving 10 bases between. The V gene's germline CDR1 is SEHNR and CDR2 FQNEAQ (reference sequence). The CDR3 is 15 amino acids. CDR3 nucleotide sequence: TGTGCCAGCAGCTTAGCGGGGGGAATCAATTCACCCCTCCACTTT. Residues: CASSLAGGINSPLHF.

The chain uses TRBV2 and TRBJ2-5; D is uncertain. Between the trimmed V and J ends, which lost 5 bases and 3 bases, there was a span of 19 bases. CDR1 SNHLY and CDR2 FYNNEI come from the germline V gene. CDR3 length: 16 amino acids. The CDR3 sequence: CASSYGPNPSKETQYF. CDR3 DNA: TGTGCCAGCAGTTACGGACCGAACCCGTCCAAAGAGACCCAGTACTTC.